The clone carrying this T cell receptor (beta chain) was seen only a few times. This record comes from a study of T-cell reconstitution after alpha-beta-depleted transplantation in children. TCRbeta library construction was performed incorporating unique molecular identifiers. TCRdb redid the calling of the PCR reads with MiXCR, one entry per CDR3 protein. The table lists about 160,000 distinct CDR3 sequences, 8.5% to 14% of them singletons. V was cut by 1 base and J by 2 bases, with 10 bases left in between. This CDR3 comprises 15 residues. Germline V gives CDR1 LNHNV, CDR2 YYDKDF (reference sequence).

The material was PBMCs, obtained before TCRalphabeta/CD19-depleted stem cell transplant. The clonotype was recovered from a boy aged 2 to 10 with acute myeloid leukemia, due to receive a stem cell transplant. This chain uses TRBV15 with TRBJ2-3; weak D call: TRBD1 (5 bases). The DNA for the CDR3 is TGTGCCACCAGCAGAGCCCGACAGTCCACAGATACGCAGTATTTT. As protein: CATSRARQSTDTQYF.